A selection of T cell receptor beta chains follows, all from one sample in a study of T cell repertoires in cytomegalovirus infection. TCRdb fed the reads into MiXCR, producing one record per CDR3 protein. This sample has roughly 200,000 distinct CDR3 sequences, with 9.5% found just once. Sequencing was done on a sample of PBMCs. These receptors came from a human donor in good health (CMV status not recorded). Some clones in this sample may be carry-over from other donors' samples. CDR3s include the opening cysteine and the closing phenylalanine or tryptophan. D genes are given only for firm matches. A row's size may be missing; if present it is once, few, many or a size class.

>16|TRBJ1-5|TRBV19|-|many
TGTGCCAGTAGTAGGCAACGGAACCTTAGCAATCAGCCCCAGCATTTT
CASSRQRNLSNQPQHF
>13|TRBJ1-3|TRBV29-1|-|many
TGCAGCGTTGGAGACAACGCCGGAAACACCATATATTTT
CSVGDNAGNTIYF
>13|TRBJ2-1|TRBV28|-|-
TGTGCCAGCAACAGGTACTCCTACAATGAGCAGTTCTTC
CASNRYSYNEQFF
>16|TRBJ2-1|TRBV19|-|many
TGTGCCAGTAACGGGGGAGCAAGCAACAACTACAATGAGCAGTTCTTC
CASNGGASNNYNEQFF
>13|TRBJ1-1|TRBV7-2|TRBD1|many
TGTGCCAGCAGCCCAATGGGACAGGGGATCGCTTTCTTT
CASSPMGQGIAFF
>16|TRBJ2-1|TRBV7-2|TRBD1|many
TGTGCCAGCAGCTTGGACAGGGGGCGATCCTACAATGAGCAGTTCTTC
CASSLDRGRSYNEQFF
>15|TRBJ2-2|TRBV7-2|-|many
TGTGCCAGCAGCCCCCGGGACAAAGCCTCAGGGGAGCTGTTTTTT
CASSPRDKASGELFF
>13|TRBJ1-2|TRBV7-4|TRBD1|many
TGTGCCAGCAGCCCGGGACAGGCCTATGGCTACACCTTC
CASSPGQAYGYTF
>15|TRBJ1-1|TRBV12-3/TRBV12-4|TRBD1|few
TGTGCCAGCAGTTCCCGGACAGGGTTGAACACTGAAGCTTTCTTT
CASSSRTGLNTEAFF
>13|TRBJ1-2|TRBV4-1|-|-
TGCGCCAGCAGCCCGCCGGTGAACTATGGCTACACCTTC
CASSPPVNYGYTF
>15|TRBJ2-1|TRBV6-2/TRBV6-3|-|-
TGTGCCAGCAGTTATGGGAATACCGGATACAATGAGCAGTTCTTC
CASSYGNTGYNEQFF
>14|TRBJ1-2|TRBV9|TRBD1|-
TGTGCCAGCAGCATAAACAGGGGTAACTATGGCTACACCTTC
CASSINRGNYGYTF
>15|TRBJ2-7|TRBV7-9|TRBD2|-
TGTGCCAGCAGCTACCTAGCGGGGGGGTTCTACGAGCAGTACTTC
CASSYLAGGFYEQYF
>13|TRBJ1-1|TRBV20-1|TRBD1|few
TGCAGTGCTCCACAACCCTCGACAGGGAGAGCTTTCTTT
CSAPQPSTGRAFF
>17|TRBJ2-1|TRBV7-2|-|many
TGTGCCAGCAGCTTAGTAAGCATGCCCCTATCCTACAATGAGCAGTTCTTC
CASSLVSMPLSYNEQFF
>17|TRBJ2-6|TRBV6-4|-|-
TGTGCCAGCAGTGCGTCTGACACCCTCTCTGGGGCCAACGTCCTGACTTTC
CASSASDTLSGANVLTF
>17|TRBJ2-3|TRBV7-3|-|many
TGTGCCAGCAGCCCTCACGGGCCGGGCCCCCTCACAGATACGCAGTATTTT
CASSPHGPGPLTDTQYF
>14|TRBJ1-5|TRBV6-2/TRBV6-3|TRBD1|-
TGTGCCAGCACCCTGGACAGGGGGCCTCAGCCCCAGCATTTT
CASTLDRGPQPQHF
>15|TRBJ1-3|TRBV14|-|many
TGTGCCAGCAGCCGTGGGGGGATTCTTGGAAACACCATATATTTT
CASSRGGILGNTIYF
>16|TRBJ2-5|TRBV20-1|TRBD2|few
TGCAGTGCTAGAGACCCACGCCTAGCGGGCCAAGAGACCCAGTACTTC
CSARDPRLAGQETQYF
>14|TRBJ1-2|TRBV7-2|-|many
TGTGCCAGCAGCTTAGCTTTGGAGAACTATGGCTACACCTTC
CASSLALENYGYTF
>16|TRBJ2-7|TRBV7-2|TRBD1|many
TGTGCCAGCAGCTTAGCGGACAGGGTAGGGCGTCGGGAGCAGTACTTC
CASSLADRVGRREQYF